What follows are 11 T cell receptor beta chains derived from one specimen sequenced in a study of T cell clonality in common variable immunodeficiency. The data were produced by immunoSEQ multiplex PCR, yet TCRdb's version contains in-frame clones alone and is incomplete. This sample carries roughly 32,000 clones, none of them present only once. Sequencing was performed on peripheral blood mononuclear cells. Receptors were obtained from a person aged 18 to 75 in good health.

Worth noting for this clone: The CDR3 extends 3 residues past the end of the read, so its final part is completed from the germline J gene. The chain joins TRBV30 to TRBJ1-2, with 7 positions matching TRBD1. This CDR3 is 17 amino acids long. CDR1 is GTSNPN and CDR2 is SVGIG in the germline V gene (reference sequence). The DNA read from the CDR3 is TGTGCCTGGAGTCCACCCGGGGACAGAGGGAAGTACAATGAC. Its protein is CAWSPPGDRGKYND. The whole CDR3 sequence is CAWSPPGDRGKYNDYTF.

This clone has ten or more counts. The read finishes 3 residues shy of the CDR3 end, and the germline J gene is used to complete it. The chain employs TRBV4-1 and TRBJ2-1; TRBD1 is a possible D gene (5 bases). Germline-derived CDR1 and CDR2 are MGHRA and YSYEKL. The CDR3 consists of 12 residues. V lost 3 bases and J lost 6, with 6 bases in between. The DNA read from the CDR3 is TGCGCCAGCAGCCAGCAGGGCAATGAG. As protein: CASSQQGNE. The full-length CDR3 reads as CASSQQGNEQFF.

This clone has ten or more counts. The read ends 3 residues shy of where the CDR3 ends; the end is completed using the germline J gene. The chain combines TRBV20-1 with TRBJ1-2, with D possibly TRBD1 on 6 matching bases. CDR1 is DFQATT and CDR2 is SNEGSKA in the germline V gene (reference sequence). Trimming removed 4 bases from V and 4 bases from J, with 10 bases in between. The CDR3 has 12 residues. This CDR3 reads CSATTGTYGYTF. Incomplete CDR3 DNA: TGCAGTGCTACAACAGGGACCTATGGC.

This clone was detected ten times or more. From the germline J gene comes the end of the CDR3, since the read stops 3 residues before it. The chain joins TRBV18 to TRBJ2-7; D may be TRBD1 (6 bases). The CDR3 extends over 14 amino acids. The V gene's germline CDR1 is KGHSH and CDR2 LQKENI. Trimming stripped 6 bases from V and 3 bases from J, with 15 bases between. CDR3 DNA (partial): TGTGCCAGCTCTTCCGCGGACAGCTTCTACGAG. It specifies CASSSADSFYE. The whole CDR3 reads CASSSADSFYEQYF. Drawing the rest from reference TRBV18 and TRBJ2-7, the complete variable domain is NAGVMQNPRHLVRRRGQEARLRCSPMKGHSHVYWYRQLPEEGLKFMVYLQKENIIDESGMPKERFSAEFPKEGPSILRIQQVVRGDSAAYFCASSSADSFYEQYFGPGTRLTVT.

In this sample, this clone turned up a few times. The read finishes 3 residues shy of the CDR3 end, and the germline J gene is used to complete it. The chain is built from TRBV5-1 and TRBJ1-5, with 10 positions matching TRBD1. J gave up 5 bases and V 0 bases, and 2 bases lay outside the gene matches. The CDR3 spans 15 residues. Germline CDR1 reads SGHRS; CDR2 reads YFSETQ. The CDR3 here is CASSLDGQGDQPQHF. The covered CDR3 bases are TGCGCCAGCAGCTTGGATGGACAGGGGGATCAGCCC. The complete variable domain, with remaining parts taken from reference TRBV5-1 and TRBJ1-5, reads KAGVTQTPRYLIKTRGQQVTLSCSPISGHRSVSWYQQTPGQGLQFLFEYFSETQRNKGNFPGRFSGRQFSNSRSEMNVSTLELGDSALYLCASSLDGQGDQPQHFGDGTRLSIL.

Ten or more counts support this clone. Sequencing ends 3 residues short of the CDR3 end; the germline J gene provides the rest. The chain links TRBV18 to TRBJ2-3, with D tentatively TRBD2 (6 bases). The CDR3 contains 14 residues. V dropped 6 bases and J dropped 2 bases, with 12 bases sitting between them. Germline V CDR1 and CDR2: KGHSH, LQKENI. The CDR3 bases that were read are TGTGCCAGCTCGTTCGGGGACTCCACAGATACG. Its protein is CASSFGDSTDT. The entire CDR3 sequence reads CASSFGDSTDTQYF.

The sample holds many counts of this clone. The read ends 3 residues before the CDR3 terminus; that terminus is restored from the germline J gene. The rearrangement joins TRBV9 to TRBJ2-5; 9 nucleotides line up with TRBD2. V gave up 3 bases and J gave up 5 bases; unmatched junction bases: 8. Germline loops: CDR1 SGDLS, CDR2 YYNGEE. This CDR3 spans 15 amino acids. CDR3 bases read: TGTGCCAGCAGCGCCCTTAGCGGGAGTCCGGAGACC. Residues: CASSALSGSPET. The full CDR3 is CASSALSGSPETQYF.

This clone was seen at least ten times. The read ends 3 residues shy of where the CDR3 ends; the end is completed using the germline J gene. The chain uses TRBV5-1 and TRBJ2-3; perhaps TRBD2 as D (5 bases). Germline CDR1 SGHRS, CDR2 YFSETQ. This CDR3 comprises 14 residues. V dropped 4 bases and J dropped 1 base, with 10 bases sitting between them. The CDR3 sequence: CASSAGVGTDTQYF. Incomplete CDR3 DNA: TGCGCCAGCAGCGCGGGCGTAGGCACAGATACG.

This clone was observed at least ten times. Read data end 3 residues before the CDR3 end; the end is taken from the germline J gene. The rearrangement uses TRBV5-4 and TRBJ2-7, with 12 nucleotides matching TRBD1. CDR3 length: 15 residues. Losses at the gene ends were 0 bases for V and 6 bases for J; bases not matched to a gene: 4. Per the germline V gene, CDR1 is SGHNT and CDR2 is YYREEE (reference sequence). CDR3 DNA (partial): TGTGCCAGCAGCTTGGTGGGACAGGGGGCACCCGAG. It translates to CASSLVGQGAPE. From start to end, the CDR3 is CASSLVGQGAPEQYF. Looking up the rest from reference TRBV5-4 and TRBJ2-7 gives the full variable domain: ETGVTQSPTHLIKTRGQQVTLRCSSQSGHNTVSWYQQALGQGPQFIFQYYREEENGRGNFPPRFSGLQFPNYSSELNVNALELDDSALYLCASSLVGQGAPEQYFGPGTRLTVT.

With regard to this clone: Coverage ceases 3 residues before the CDR3 finishes, and the germline J gene fills in the end. This chain uses TRBV19 with TRBJ1-2; D is perhaps TRBD1 (5 bases). Germline V gives CDR1 LNHDA, CDR2 SQIVND (reference sequence). This CDR3 spans 13 amino acids. CDR3 DNA, as far as it was read: TGTGCCAGTTGGGGACTAGGACAAGAGACC. It encodes CASWGLGQET. The CDR3, in full, reads CASWGLGQETYTF.

This clone occurred many times. From the germline J gene comes the end of the CDR3, since the read stops 3 residues before it. V is TRBV3-1 (or the pseudogene TRBV3-2) and J is TRBJ2-7, with 10 bases matching TRBD2. The CDR3 is 15 residues long. The J segment lost 6 bases and the V segment lost 0 bases, leaving 5 bases of the junction unmatched. In germline, CDR1 is LGHDT, CDR2 YNNKEL (reference sequence). The sequenced CDR3 bases are TGTGCCAGCAGCCAAGAGGCTAGCGGGAGAGCCGAG. Protein product: CASSQEASGRAE. The whole CDR3 sequence reads CASSQEASGRAEQYF.